Each of the 6 T cell receptor beta chains below was sequenced from the same sample in a study of blood T cell repertoires in COVID-19. The method was immunoSEQ multiplex PCR; TCRdb's version includes in-frame clones alone and lacks a portion of them. The sample includes about 260,000 clones, roughly 86% seen only once; the top ten take about 2.1%. Sequencing was carried out using PBMCs or T cells enriched from blood (not recorded which). Every receptor here comes from a woman between 50 and 59 years old who had recovered from COVID-19.

V and J are TRBV9 and TRBJ2-7; the D gene is possibly TRBD2 (6 bases). In germline, CDR1 is SGDLS, CDR2 YYNGEE. CDR3 length: 15 amino acids. Trimming left V 4 bases short and J 0 bases short, with 14 bases between. The CDR3 loop is CASSQSAGSSYEQYF. DNA of the CDR3: TGTGCCAGCAGCCAGTCAGCGGGCAGCTCCTACGAGCAGTACTTC.

The chain combines TRBV24-1 with TRBJ1-2, with 9 nucleotides matching TRBD1. There are 14 residues in the CDR3. Germline CDR1 and CDR2: KGHDR and SFDVKD. V was clipped by 4 bases and J by 8 bases; unmatched bases: 7. CDR3 sequence: CATSDSGQGWGYTF. DNA of the CDR3: TGTGCCACCAGTGACTCGGGACAGGGTTGGGGCTACACCTTC.

The chain combines TRBV11-3 with TRBJ2-7; 7 bases agree with TRBD2. This CDR3 has 15 residues. Germline loops: CDR1 SGHNT, CDR2 YENEEA. J gave up 3 bases and V 2 bases, and 7 bases lay outside the gene matches. The CDR3 protein is CASSLSGGGYYEQYF. CDR3 coding DNA: TGTGCCAGCAGCTTATCAGGCGGGGGTTACTACGAGCAGTACTTC.

This chain uses TRBV15 with TRBJ1-1, with TRBD1 matching over 9 bases. V gave up 0 bases and J gave up 5 bases; unmatched junction bases: 4. The germline V gene encodes CDR1 LNHNV and CDR2 YYDKDF (reference sequence). The CDR3 loop spans 15 amino acids. CDR3 sequence (DNA): TGTGCCACCAGCAGAGAAGGGACAGGGACAACTGAAGCTTTCTTT. This sequence encodes CATSREGTGTTEAFF.

The rearrangement uses TRBV10-3 and TRBJ2-5; D remains ambiguous. Per the germline V gene, CDR1 is ENHRY and CDR2 is SYGVKD. The CDR3 is 12 amino acids. V lost 3 bases and J lost 5, with 7 bases in between. CDR3 DNA: TGTGCCATCAGTGATCTCGGGGAGACCCAGTACTTC. Translating gives CAISDLGETQYF.

The chain uses TRBV7-9 and TRBJ2-5; 9 nucleotides match TRBD2. Germline trimming cut 0 bases from V and 5 bases from J; bases unmatched to any gene: 1. In germline, CDR1 is SEHNR, CDR2 FQNEAQ (reference sequence). This CDR3 is 14 amino acids long. CDR3 loop: CASSLAAGGETQYF. The CDR3 coding sequence is TGTGCCAGCAGCTTAGCTGCGGGAGGGGAGACCCAGTACTTC. Based on the CDR3 plus reference TRBV7-9 and TRBJ2-5, the full variable domain is DTGVSQNPRHKITKRGQNVTFRCDPISEHNRLYWYRQTLGQGPEFLTYFQNEAQLEKSRLLSDRFSAERPKGSFSTLEIQRTEQGDSAMYLCASSLAAGGETQYFGPGTRLLVL.